This TCR beta chain was found in a study of cytotoxic CD8 clonotypes in ibrutinib-treated CLL. Only in-frame clones appear in the TCRdb table, and some are missing; sequencing was by immunoSEQ multiplex PCR. The sample records over 200,000 clones, approximately 70% being singletons. V lost 1 base, J lost 11 bases, and 12 bases lay in between. Germline CDR1 and CDR2: SEHNR and FQNEAQ (reference sequence). The CDR3 is 13 amino acids. The gene calls are TRBV7-9 and TRBJ1-5; D is ambiguous. Material: PBMCs, obtained after 12 months of ibrutinib treatment. The receptor was isolated from a human donor with chronic lymphocytic leukemia. The CDR3 loop is CASSLDLAAAQHF. CDR3 sequence (DNA): TGTGCCAGCAGCTTAGATTTGGCAGCAGCCCAGCATTTT.